Each of the 11 T cell receptor beta chains below was sequenced from the same sample in a study of blood T cell repertoires in COVID-19 (dated by TCRdb to 2020 to 2022). Libraries were constructed by the immunoSEQ multiplex PCR assay. TCRdb provides this immuneACCESS table in a form limited to in-frame rearrangements. Some clones are lacking; in checked studies, under half of them reflect an unresolved V gene, and why the rest are absent is not known. The sample table shows around 70,000 clones, and 70% to 85% are seen once. About 10% of the sample is in the top ten clones. The sequencing input was peripheral blood. These receptor sequences come from a woman aged 45-60 years with acute or convalescent COVID-19.

CDR3 DNA: TGTGCCAGCAGCCAAGGGACAGGGTGGATGAACACTGAAGCTTTCTTT. Translation gives CASSQGTGWMNTEAFF. The chain uses TRBV3-1 (or the pseudogene TRBV3-2) and TRBJ1-1; 8 bases fit TRBD1. With V trimmed by 1 base and J by 0 bases, 4 bases remained unmatched. Germline V lookup: CDR1 LGHDT, CDR2 YNNKEL (reference sequence). The CDR3 has 16 residues.

This clone was seen a handful of times. The chain employs TRBV7-7 and TRBJ2-3; tentatively, D is TRBD2 (6 bases). The germline gives CDR1 SSHAT, CDR2 FNYEAQ (reference sequence). The V end was cut by 1 base, the J end by 6 bases, with 11 bases between. The CDR3 is 14 amino acids. This CDR3 is CASSLDGGVDTQYF. CDR3 nucleotides: TGTGCCAGCAGCTTAGACGGAGGGGTGGATACGCAGTATTTT.

This sequence joins TRBV27 and TRBJ2-2; 11 bases line up with TRBD2. The CDR3 consists of 17 residues. After removal of 3 bases from V and 0 bases from J, the junction contained 3 bases not matched to a gene. In germline, CDR1 is MNHEY, CDR2 SMNVEV (reference sequence). The CDR3 loop reads CASSLSSGGANTGELFF. The CDR3 coding sequence is TGTGCCAGCAGTTTGAGTAGCGGGGGGGCGAACACCGGGGAGCTGTTTTTT.

This chain uses TRBV7-3 with TRBJ2-1; TRBD2 matches 10 bases. The CDR3 totals 15 residues. Germline trimming cut 2 bases from V and 9 bases from J; bases unmatched to any gene: 7. The germline CDR1 and CDR2 sequences are SGHTA and FQGTGA. CDR3 nucleotides: TGTGCCAGCAGCTTAGGGCTAGCGGGGGTAGGTGAGCAGTTCTTC. This gives the protein CASSLGLAGVGEQFF.

The V and J genes are TRBV27 and TRBJ1-2, with TRBD1 identical over 7 bases. CDR1 is MNHEY, CDR2 SMNVEV, per germline (reference sequence). CDR3 length: 16 amino acids. V was clipped by 4 bases and J by 9 bases; unmatched bases: 17. The chain's CDR3 is CASSSYLTGAIGSYTF. The DNA of the CDR3 is TGTGCCAGCAGTTCGTACCTTACAGGGGCGATAGGGAGCTACACCTTC.

V usage is TRBV6-6 and J usage is TRBJ1-1, with D maybe TRBD1 (6 bases). CDR3 size: 12 residues. Trimming left V 9 bases short and J 1 base short, with 9 bases between. Germline V gene sequence: CDR1 MNHNY, CDR2 SVGAGI (reference sequence). The CDR3 coding sequence is TGTGCCAGAAAACAGGGGAACACTGAAGCTTTCTTT. It codes for CARKQGNTEAFF.

V gene TRBV11-3 combines with J gene TRBJ2-7, with 11 bases matching TRBD2. After removal of 1 base from V and 2 bases from J, the junction contained 7 bases not matched to a gene. This CDR3 has 17 amino acids. CDR1 SGHNT and CDR2 YENEEA come from the germline V gene. CDR3 residues: CASSLAETSGEAYEQYF. CDR3 in DNA: TGTGCCAGCAGCTTAGCCGAGACTAGCGGGGAGGCCTACGAGCAGTACTTC.

As to this clone: The sample has other DNA sequences that encode this CDR3 too. This chain joins TRBV7-6 and TRBJ1-1; a weak D match, TRBD1 (5 bases). CDR1 SGHVS and CDR2 FNYEAQ come from the germline V gene. The CDR3 runs 15 residues. The ends were cut back, 1 base at V and 1 base at J, with 10 bases in the middle. CDR3 nucleotides: TGTGCCAGCAGCTTAGGGGGGGTGCGGAACACTGAAGCTTTCTTT. It translates to CASSLGGVRNTEAFF. The full variable domain, with the rest looked up from reference TRBV7-6 and TRBJ1-1, is GAGVSQSPRYKVTKRGQDVALRCDPISGHVSLYWYRQALGQGPEFLTYFNYEAQQDKSGLPNDRFSAERPEGSISTLTIQRTEQRDSAMYRCASSLGGVRNTEAFFGQGTRLTVV.

The V call is TRBV27, the J call TRBJ2-2; 7 positions match TRBD1. The CDR3 totals 15 residues. The germline gives CDR1 MNHEY, CDR2 SMNVEV (reference sequence). V lost 4 bases, J lost 7 bases, and 9 bases stayed unmatched. CDR3: CASSSDRSRLGELFF. As DNA, the CDR3 is TGTGCCAGCAGTTCGGACAGGTCGCGACTCGGGGAGCTGTTTTTT.

This clone was detected once. The chain combines TRBV14 with TRBJ1-2, with 11 bases matching TRBD1. The CDR3 spans 15 residues. The V segment lost 1 base and the J segment 4 bases; nucleotides outside the gene matches: 2. Germline V gives CDR1 SGHDN, CDR2 FVKESK. CDR3 sequence: CASSQGTGGTYGYTF. DNA for the CDR3: TGTGCCAGCAGCCAAGGGACAGGGGGCACCTATGGCTACACCTTC.

This chain joins TRBV7-3 and TRBJ1-1, with D uncertain. Germline values: CDR1 SGHTA, CDR2 FQGTGA. The CDR3 spans 13 residues. V lost 5 bases and J lost 3, with 10 bases in between. The CDR3 DNA follows: TGTGCCAGCAGCAGGAGGGCGGACACTGAAGCTTTCTTT. It is translated as CASSRRADTEAFF.